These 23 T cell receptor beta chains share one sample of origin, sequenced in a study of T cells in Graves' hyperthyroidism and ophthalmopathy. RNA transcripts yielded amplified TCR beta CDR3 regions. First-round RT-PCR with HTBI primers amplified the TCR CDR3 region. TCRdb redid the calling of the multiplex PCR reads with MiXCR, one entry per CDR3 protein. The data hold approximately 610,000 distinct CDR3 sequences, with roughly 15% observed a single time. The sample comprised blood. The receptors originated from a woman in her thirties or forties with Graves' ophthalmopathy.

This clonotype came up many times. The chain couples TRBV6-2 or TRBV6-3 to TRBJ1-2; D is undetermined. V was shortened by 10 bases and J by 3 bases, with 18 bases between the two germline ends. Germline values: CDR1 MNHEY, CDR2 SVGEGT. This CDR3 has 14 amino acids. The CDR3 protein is CAISPRRTDYGYTF. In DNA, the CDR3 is TGTGCCATCTCACCCCGACGGACGGACTATGGCTACACCTTC.

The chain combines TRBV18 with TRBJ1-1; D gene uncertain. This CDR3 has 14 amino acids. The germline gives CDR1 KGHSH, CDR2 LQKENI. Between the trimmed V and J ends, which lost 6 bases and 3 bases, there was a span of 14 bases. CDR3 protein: CASSVQVMDTEAFF. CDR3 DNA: TGTGCCAGCTCCGTCCAGGTTATGGACACTGAAGCTTTCTTT.

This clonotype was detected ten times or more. The CDR3 reads CASSSGGKEEQYF. In DNA, the CDR3 is TGCGCCAGCAGCTCTGGCGGGAAGGAGGAGCAGTACTTC. The chain recombines TRBV5-1 with TRBJ2-7, with D perhaps TRBD2 (6 bases). CDR1 and CDR2 from the germline V gene are SGHRS and YFSETQ. Deletions cut 3 bases from V and 7 bases from J, with 14 bases between. The length of the CDR3 is 13 residues.

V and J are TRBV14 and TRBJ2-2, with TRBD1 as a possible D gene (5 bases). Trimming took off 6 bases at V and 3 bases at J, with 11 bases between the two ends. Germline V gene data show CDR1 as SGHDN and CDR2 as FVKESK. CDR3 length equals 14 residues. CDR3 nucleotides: TGTGCCAGCAGAAAAGGGGTTTACACCGGGGAGCTGTTTTTT. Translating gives CASRKGVYTGELFF.

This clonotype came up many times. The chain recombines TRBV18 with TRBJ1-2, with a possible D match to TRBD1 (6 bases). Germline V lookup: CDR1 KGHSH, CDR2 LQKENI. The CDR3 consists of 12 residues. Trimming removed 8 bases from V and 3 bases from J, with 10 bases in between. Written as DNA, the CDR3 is TGTGCCAGCCAATCAGGGGACTATGGCTACACCTTC. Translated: CASQSGDYGYTF.

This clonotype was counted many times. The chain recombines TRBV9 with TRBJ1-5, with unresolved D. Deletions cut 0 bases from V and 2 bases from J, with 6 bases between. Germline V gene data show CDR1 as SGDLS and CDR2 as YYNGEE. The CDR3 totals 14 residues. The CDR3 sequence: CASSVGDGNQPQHF. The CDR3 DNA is TGTGCCAGCAGCGTAGGTGACGGCAATCAGCCCCAGCATTTT. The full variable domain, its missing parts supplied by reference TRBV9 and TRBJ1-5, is DSGVTQTPKHLITATGQRVTLRCSPRSGDLSVYWYQQSLDQGLQFLIQYYNGEERAKGNILERFSAQQFPDLHSELNLSSLELGDSALYFCASSVGDGNQPQHFGDGTRLSIL.

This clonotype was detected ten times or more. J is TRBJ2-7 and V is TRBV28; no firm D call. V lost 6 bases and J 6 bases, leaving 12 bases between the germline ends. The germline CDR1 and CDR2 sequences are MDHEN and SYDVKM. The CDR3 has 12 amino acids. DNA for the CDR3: TGTGCCAGCAGCCTCCGGGTAGGCGAGCAGTACTTC. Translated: CASSLRVGEQYF.

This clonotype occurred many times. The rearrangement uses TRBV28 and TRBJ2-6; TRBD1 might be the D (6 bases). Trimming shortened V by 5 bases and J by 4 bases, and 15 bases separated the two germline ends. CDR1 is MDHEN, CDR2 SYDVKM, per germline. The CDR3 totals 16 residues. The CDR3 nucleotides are TGTGCCAGCAGTCTGCCTACAGGGAACGGGGCCAACGTCCTGACTTTC. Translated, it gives CASSLPTGNGANVLTF.

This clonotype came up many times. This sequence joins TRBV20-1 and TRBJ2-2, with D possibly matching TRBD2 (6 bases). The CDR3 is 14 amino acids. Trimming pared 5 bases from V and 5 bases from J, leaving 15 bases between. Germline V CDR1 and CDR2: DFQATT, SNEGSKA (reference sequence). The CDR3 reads CSAPDYPGTGELFF. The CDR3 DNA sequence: TGCAGTGCTCCGGACTACCCGGGGACCGGGGAGCTGTTTTTT.

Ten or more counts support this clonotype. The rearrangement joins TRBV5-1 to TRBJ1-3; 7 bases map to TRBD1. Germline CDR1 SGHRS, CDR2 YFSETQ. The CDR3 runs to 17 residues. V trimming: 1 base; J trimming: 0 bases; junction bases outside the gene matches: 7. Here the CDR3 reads CASSLTGVEISGNTIYF. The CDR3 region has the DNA TGCGCCAGCAGCTTGACAGGGGTTGAGATCTCTGGAAACACCATATATTTT.

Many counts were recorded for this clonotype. CDR3 protein: CASREQGTYEQYF. CDR3 nucleotides: TGTGCCAGCAGGGAGCAGGGAACCTACGAGCAGTACTTC. The genes are TRBV12-3 or TRBV12-4 and TRBJ2-7, with D possibly TRBD1 on 5 matching bases. The length of the CDR3 is 13 residues. Between the trimmed V and J ends, which lost 6 bases and 2 bases, there was a span of 11 bases.

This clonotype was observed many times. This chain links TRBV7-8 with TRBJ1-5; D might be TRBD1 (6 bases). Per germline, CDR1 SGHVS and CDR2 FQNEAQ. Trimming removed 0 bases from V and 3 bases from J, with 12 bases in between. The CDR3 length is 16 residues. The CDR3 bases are TGTGCCAGCAGCTTAGCGGGGGGGCCCAACAATCAGCCCCAGCATTTT. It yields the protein CASSLAGGPNNQPQHF.

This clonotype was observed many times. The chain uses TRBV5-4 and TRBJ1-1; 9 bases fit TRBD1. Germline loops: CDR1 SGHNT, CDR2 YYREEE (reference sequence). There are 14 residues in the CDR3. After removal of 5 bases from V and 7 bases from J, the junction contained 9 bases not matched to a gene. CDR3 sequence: CASRVQGASFEAFF. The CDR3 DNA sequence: TGTGCCAGCAGGGTACAGGGGGCCTCCTTTGAAGCTTTCTTT. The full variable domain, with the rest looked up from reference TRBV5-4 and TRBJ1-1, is ETGVTQSPTHLIKTRGQQVTLRCSSQSGHNTVSWYQQALGQGPQFIFQYYREEENGRGNFPPRFSGLQFPNYSSELNVNALELDDSALYLCASRVQGASFEAFFGQGTRLTVV.

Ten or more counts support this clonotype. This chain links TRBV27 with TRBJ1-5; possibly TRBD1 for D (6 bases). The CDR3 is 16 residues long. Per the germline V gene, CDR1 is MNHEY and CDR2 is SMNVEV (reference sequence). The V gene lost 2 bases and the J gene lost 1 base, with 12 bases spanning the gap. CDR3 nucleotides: TGTGCCAGCAGTTTAAGGAAGGGGGACAGCAATCAGCCCCAGCATTTT. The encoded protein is CASSLRKGDSNQPQHF.

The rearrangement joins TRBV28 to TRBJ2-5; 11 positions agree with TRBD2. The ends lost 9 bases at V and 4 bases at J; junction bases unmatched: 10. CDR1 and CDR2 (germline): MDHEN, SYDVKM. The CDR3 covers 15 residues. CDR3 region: CASSLAGARRETQYF. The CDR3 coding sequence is TGTGCCAGTTCACTAGCGGGAGCCCGACGAGAGACCCAGTACTTC.

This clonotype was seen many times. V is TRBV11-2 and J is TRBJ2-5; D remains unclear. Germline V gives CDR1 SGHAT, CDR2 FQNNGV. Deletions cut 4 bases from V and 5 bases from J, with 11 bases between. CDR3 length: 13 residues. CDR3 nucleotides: TGTGCCAGCAGCTCAAGCCCCGGGGAGACCCAGTACTTC. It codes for CASSSSPGETQYF.

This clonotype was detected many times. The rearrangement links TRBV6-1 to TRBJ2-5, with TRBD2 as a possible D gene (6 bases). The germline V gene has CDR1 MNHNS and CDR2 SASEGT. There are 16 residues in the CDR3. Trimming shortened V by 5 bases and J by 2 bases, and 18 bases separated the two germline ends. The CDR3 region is CASSTGTLLQQETQYF. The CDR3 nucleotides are TGTGCCAGCAGTACCGGGACTTTACTCCAACAAGAGACCCAGTACTTC.

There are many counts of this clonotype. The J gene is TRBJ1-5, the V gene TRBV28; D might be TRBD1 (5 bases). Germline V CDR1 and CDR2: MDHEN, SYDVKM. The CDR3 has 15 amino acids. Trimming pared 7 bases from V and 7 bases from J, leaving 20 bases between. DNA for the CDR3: TGTGCCAGCAATACTTTCCGGGACTATGAACAGCCCCAGCATTTT. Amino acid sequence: CASNTFRDYEQPQHF. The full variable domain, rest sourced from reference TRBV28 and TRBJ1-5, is DVKVTQSSRYLVKRTGEKVFLECVQDMDHENMFWYRQDPGLGLRLIYFSYDVKMKEKGDIPEGYSVSREKKERFSLILESASTNQTSMYLCASNTFRDYEQPQHFGDGTRLSIL.

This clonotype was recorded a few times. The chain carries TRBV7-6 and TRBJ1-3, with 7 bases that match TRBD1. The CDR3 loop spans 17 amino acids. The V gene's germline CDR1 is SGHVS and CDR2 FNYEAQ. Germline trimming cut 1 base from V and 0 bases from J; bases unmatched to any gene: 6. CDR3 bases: TGTGCCAGCAGCTTAGAAACAGGGGTCTACTCTGGAAACACCATATATTTT. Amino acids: CASSLETGVYSGNTIYF.

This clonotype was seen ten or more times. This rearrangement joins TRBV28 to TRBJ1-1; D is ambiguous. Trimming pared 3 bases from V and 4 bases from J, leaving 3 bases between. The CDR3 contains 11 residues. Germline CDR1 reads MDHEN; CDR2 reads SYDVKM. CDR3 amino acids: CASSFTTEAFF. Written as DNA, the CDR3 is TGTGCCAGCAGTTTCACCACTGAAGCTTTCTTT. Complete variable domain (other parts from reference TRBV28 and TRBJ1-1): DVKVTQSSRYLVKRTGEKVFLECVQDMDHENMFWYRQDPGLGLRLIYFSYDVKMKEKGDIPEGYSVSREKKERFSLILESASTNQTSMYLCASSFTTEAFFGQGTRLTVV.

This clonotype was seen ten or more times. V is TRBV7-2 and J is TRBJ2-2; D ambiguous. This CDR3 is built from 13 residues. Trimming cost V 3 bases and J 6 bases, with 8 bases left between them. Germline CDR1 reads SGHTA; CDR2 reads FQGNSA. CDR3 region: CASSFYQAGELFF. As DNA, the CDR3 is TGTGCCAGCAGCTTCTATCAGGCCGGGGAGCTGTTTTTT.

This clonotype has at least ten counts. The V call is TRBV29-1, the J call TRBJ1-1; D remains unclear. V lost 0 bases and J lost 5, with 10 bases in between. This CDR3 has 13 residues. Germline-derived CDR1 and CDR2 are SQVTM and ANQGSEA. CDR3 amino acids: CSVEDRLVTEAFF. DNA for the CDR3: TGCAGCGTTGAAGATCGTTTGGTAACTGAAGCTTTCTTT.

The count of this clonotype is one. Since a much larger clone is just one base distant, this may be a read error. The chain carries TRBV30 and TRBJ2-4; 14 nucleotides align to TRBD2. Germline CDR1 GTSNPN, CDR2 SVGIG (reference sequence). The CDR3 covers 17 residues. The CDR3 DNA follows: TGTGCCTGGTCGGCCGGGACTAGCGGGAGAGCCAAAAACACTCAGTACTTC. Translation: CAWSAGTSGRAKNTQYF.